These 21 T cell receptor beta chains were all obtained from the same sample, sequenced in a study of T cell responses to AZD1222 COVID-19 vaccine. Assay: immunoSEQ multiplex PCR; the TCRdb copy retains only in-frame clones and omits some. The top ten clones hold roughly 3% of a sample with about 110,000 clones, about 92% of them seen once. The sequencing used peripheral blood, collected on day 0 of MenACWY control vaccination. These receptors came from an adult in good health.

This rearrangement joins TRBV6-5 to TRBJ2-3, with 7 bases aligning to TRBD2. The CDR3 consists of 16 residues. Germline V CDR1 and CDR2: MNHEY, SVGAGI. J gave up 6 bases and V 3 bases, and 12 bases lay outside the gene matches. The CDR3 nucleotides read TGTGCCAGCAGTTATTCCCCCCGGGACTATCTCGATACGCAGTATTTT. As protein: CASSYSPRDYLDTQYF.

The genes are TRBV5-1 and TRBJ2-6, with D possibly matching TRBD1 (5 bases). This CDR3 has 16 amino acids. CDR1 is SGHRS and CDR2 is YFSETQ in the germline V gene. The V gene lost 1 base and the J gene lost 0 bases, with 8 bases spanning the gap. DNA for the CDR3: TGCGCCAGCAGCTTGACAGGTAGCTCTGGGGCCAACGTCCTGACTTTC. Translating gives CASSLTGSSGANVLTF.

This chain links TRBV4-3 with TRBJ2-5; 7 nucleotides align to TRBD2. V lost 4 bases to trimming and J lost 5 bases; unmatched junction nucleotides: 7. This CDR3 has 14 residues. Germline V gene sequence: CDR1 LGHNA, CDR2 YSLEER. The CDR3 nucleotides are TGCGCCAGCAGCCTAATGGCGGGGGACGAGACCCAGTACTTC. It yields the protein CASSLMAGDETQYF.

The chain joins TRBV18 to TRBJ2-2; 9 bases match TRBD1. CDR1 and CDR2 (germline): KGHSH, LQKENI. The CDR3 runs to 15 residues. V shed 2 bases, J shed 5 bases, and the junction held 3 bases outside the gene matches. This CDR3 reads CASSPIGQGTGELFF. In DNA form, the CDR3 reads TGTGCCAGCTCACCAATAGGACAGGGGACCGGGGAGCTGTTTTTT.

The gene calls are TRBV19 and TRBJ2-7; either TRBD1 or TRBD2 may fit D (5 bases each). There are 14 residues in the CDR3. Between the trimmed V and J ends, which lost 5 bases and 4 bases, there was a span of 15 bases. The V gene's germline CDR1 is LNHDA and CDR2 SQIVND (reference sequence). The CDR3 DNA sequence: TGTGCCAGTAGTTGGGGGACCCCAGCGTACGAGCAGTACTTC. Its protein product is CASSWGTPAYEQYF.

The J gene is TRBJ2-1, the V gene TRBV5-4; D possibly corresponds to TRBD2 (5 bases). The length of the CDR3 is 16 residues. Germline V lookup: CDR1 SGHNT, CDR2 YYREEE (reference sequence). V lost 5 bases and J 0 bases, leaving 15 bases between the germline ends. The CDR3 DNA reads TGTGCCAGCAGTCCAGGACTGGAGAGCTCCTACAATGAGCAGTTCTTC. Translated, it gives CASSPGLESSYNEQFF.

The chain employs TRBV30 and TRBJ1-2; D call uncertain. CDR1 is GTSNPN and CDR2 is SVGIG in the germline V gene (reference sequence). This CDR3 is 13 amino acids long. V lost 4 bases and J 7 bases, leaving 16 bases between the germline ends. The CDR3 protein is CAWTLTSEIGYTF. The CDR3, as DNA: TGTGCCTGGACCCTTACCTCTGAGATTGGCTACACCTTC.

This chain uses TRBV5-1 with TRBJ2-7; D is undetermined. Looked up from germline, CDR1 is SGHRS and CDR2 is YFSETQ. The V and J ends lost 4 bases and 5 bases respectively, with 16 bases between them. The CDR3 totals 14 residues. The CDR3 spells CASSPQSVIHEQYF. DNA for the CDR3: TGCGCCAGCAGCCCCCAGAGTGTTATTCACGAGCAGTACTTC.

This clone came up a few times. The V gene is TRBV28, the J gene TRBJ1-2; 9 bases map to TRBD1. The CDR3 sequence is 14 residues long. The V gene's germline CDR1 is MDHEN and CDR2 SYDVKM. The V segment lost 2 bases and the J segment 8 bases; nucleotides outside the gene matches: 6. DNA for the CDR3: TGTGCCAGCAGTTTAAACACAGGGGGCTGGGGCTACACCTTC. Protein sequence: CASSLNTGGWGYTF.

The gene calls are TRBV5-6 and TRBJ2-7; D gene uncertain. CDR3 size: 15 residues. V was trimmed by 0 bases and J by 2 bases, leaving 12 bases between them. CDR1 SGHDT and CDR2 YYEEEE come from the germline V gene. CDR3 residues: CASSLGSPMTYEQYF. For the CDR3, the DNA is TGTGCCAGCAGCTTGGGTAGTCCTATGACCTACGAGCAGTACTTC.

The chain carries TRBV18 and TRBJ1-1; TRBD1 might be the D (6 bases). This CDR3 contains 13 residues. V lost 4 bases to trimming and J lost 6 bases, with 12 bases between them. CDR1 KGHSH and CDR2 LQKENI come from the germline V gene. The CDR3 DNA sequence: TGTGCCAGCTCACACAGGGAGGCCCCTGAAGCTTTCTTT. Translated, it gives CASSHREAPEAFF.

The V gene is TRBV5-1, the J gene TRBJ1-1; the D is unclear. CDR1 is SGHRS, CDR2 YFSETQ, per germline. The CDR3 contains 14 residues. V dropped 1 base and J dropped 7 bases, with 14 bases sitting between them. In DNA form, the CDR3 reads TGCGCCAGCAGCTTGACGAACGCTCCGATTGAAGCTTTCTTT. It translates to CASSLTNAPIEAFF.

This chain connects TRBV3-1 (or the pseudogene TRBV3-2) to TRBJ2-6; 11 bases are shared with TRBD1. The length of the CDR3 is 19 residues. CDR1 and CDR2 (germline): LGHDT, YNNKEL (reference sequence). V lost 4 bases to trimming and J lost 0 bases; unmatched junction nucleotides: 8. The CDR3 sequence is CASSRSPGQGGSGANVLTF. The CDR3, as DNA: TGTGCCAGCAGCCGATCACCGGGACAGGGGGGCTCTGGGGCCAACGTCCTGACTTTC.

The gene calls are TRBV12-3 or TRBV12-4 and TRBJ1-2; D not certain. Trimming pared 4 bases from V and 8 bases from J, leaving 5 bases between. This CDR3 comprises 10 residues. The CDR3 DNA is TGTGCCAGCAGTTCCGGAGGCTACACCTTC. This encodes CASSSGGYTF.

This chain links TRBV18 with TRBJ1-1, with 8 bases identical to TRBD1. The CDR3 is 17 residues long. Germline CDR1 is KGHSH and CDR2 is LQKENI. V gave up 3 bases and J gave up 0 bases; unmatched junction bases: 9. The CDR3 spells CASSPGTGHFMNTEAFF. CDR3 sequence (DNA): TGTGCCAGCTCACCCGGGACAGGCCATTTCATGAACACTGAAGCTTTCTTT.

This chain joins TRBV3-1 (or the pseudogene TRBV3-2) and TRBJ1-4; possibly TRBD1 for D (5 bases). Between the trimmed V and J ends, which lost 4 bases and 4 bases, there was a span of 13 bases. The CDR3 covers 15 residues. CDR1 is LGHDT, CDR2 YNNKEL, per germline (reference sequence). The CDR3 here is CASSPPGLLNEKLFF. CDR3 nucleotide sequence: TGTGCCAGCAGCCCCCCGGGACTTCTTAATGAAAAACTGTTTTTT.

This clone was picked up one time. The rearrangement links TRBV5-4 to TRBJ1-1, with D tentatively TRBD1 (5 bases). The CDR3 sequence is 12 residues long. CDR1 SGHNT and CDR2 YYREEE come from the germline V gene (reference sequence). V dropped 4 bases and J dropped 5 bases, with 9 bases sitting between them. The CDR3 reads CASSLRGTEAFF. CDR3 nucleotides: TGTGCCAGCAGCCTCCGGGGGACTGAAGCTTTCTTT.

The genes are TRBV7-6 and TRBJ1-2; D is unresolved. Germline CDR1 reads SGHVS; CDR2 reads FNYEAQ. V was shortened by 1 base and J by 2 bases, with 14 bases between the two germline ends. CDR3 length equals 16 residues. CDR3 coding DNA: TGTGCCAGCAGCTTAGAGTTAGGCAGCCCAAACTATGGCTACACCTTC. Translating it yields CASSLELGSPNYGYTF.

The V and J genes are TRBV4-2 and TRBJ2-1; D remains ambiguous. This CDR3 has 16 amino acids. CDR1 is LGHNA, CDR2 YNFKEQ, per germline. V lost 0 bases and J 5 bases, leaving 14 bases between the germline ends. The CDR3 region is CASSQDEQPINNEQFF. The CDR3 DNA is TGTGCCAGCAGCCAAGATGAACAACCCATCAACAATGAGCAGTTCTTC.

This chain joins TRBV24-1 and TRBJ1-2, with TRBD1 matching 7 bases. The CDR3 spans 14 residues. Germline CDR1 is KGHDR and CDR2 is SFDVKD. V was pared by 4 bases and J by 5 bases, with 6 bases of the junction left unmatched. The CDR3 reads CATSDQGDAYGYTF. The CDR3 DNA reads TGTGCCACCAGTGACCAGGGGGACGCTTATGGCTACACCTTC.

V usage is TRBV20-1 and J usage is TRBJ1-1; 7 bases are shared with TRBD1. The CDR3 has 14 amino acids. The germline CDR1 and CDR2 sequences are DFQATT and SNEGSKA (reference sequence). Losses at the gene ends were 3 bases for V and 5 bases for J; bases not matched to a gene: 9. The CDR3 loop reads CSASSAGGSTEAFF. CDR3 nucleotides: TGCAGTGCTAGTTCGGCAGGGGGATCAACTGAAGCTTTCTTT.